This T cell receptor beta chain was observed in a study of blood T cell repertoires in COVID-19. Study-level background: PBMCs, B-cell-depleted T cells, or T cells were the source of the cDNA or gDNA that made up the material.

Assay used: immunoSEQ multiplex PCR; TCRdb lists only in-frame clones, some missing. This table holds around 250,000 clones, 75% to 85% found once. The CDR3 consists of 14 residues. Losses at the gene ends were 5 bases for V and 0 bases for J; bases not matched to a gene: 1. Looked up from germline, CDR1 is SGDLS and CDR2 is YYNGEE. What was sequenced was PBMCs or T cells enriched from blood (not recorded which). This clonotype was sampled from a woman aged 50 to 60 with acute COVID-19. The rearrangement links TRBV9 to TRBJ1-3, with TRBD1 identical over 8 bases. The CDR3 here is CASSGTGSGNTIYF. CDR3 nucleotides: TGTGCCAGCAGTGGGACAGGCTCTGGAAACACCATATATTTT.